This T cell receptor beta chain was sequenced for a study of cytomegalovirus exposure and HLA in healthy donors. On the study more broadly: Researchers previously reported finding roughly 120 million unique TCR beta sequences from about 170 million T cells. Regarding the study as a whole: Accurate HLA-A and HLA-B prediction from TCR beta sequences was reported for most subjects. A later analysis found common viral pathogens apparently linked to several of the most significant clusters. HLA alleles were associated with 15,000 to 20,000 TCR beta sequences in a later analysis at 0.05 false discovery rate.

Germline V lookup: CDR1 LNHDA, CDR2 SQIVND (reference sequence). J was trimmed by 4 bases and V by 7 bases; bases with no gene match: 8. There are 14 residues in the CDR3. PCR involved 60 Vbeta and 13 Jbeta primers. The method was immunoSEQ multiplex PCR; TCRdb's version includes in-frame clones alone and lacks a portion of them. The repertoire holds 170,000 or so clones, with 80% to 90% as singletons. A remark on this clone: Its antigen is unknown.

This chain joins TRBV19 and TRBJ1-2; TRBD1 matches at 8 bases. Sequencing was done on a sample of PBMCs. The sequence came from a man between 50 and 59 years old in good health and CMV-seropositive. In DNA, the CDR3 is TGTGCCAGTAATTCCAGGGGGCGCCCCTATGGCTACACCTTC. Translating it yields CASNSRGRPYGYTF. The variable domain in full, completed from reference TRBV19 and TRBJ1-2, reads DGGITQSPKYLFRKEGQNVTLSCEQNLNHDAMYWYRQDPGQGLRLIYYSQIVNDFQKGDIAEGYSVSREKKESFPLTVTSAQKNPTAFYLCASNSRGRPYGYTFGSGTRLTVV.